The 22 T cell receptor beta chains listed next were all sequenced from one sample in a study of T-cell memory formation after mild COVID-19 (dated by TCRdb to the early 2020s). The library was built by means of 5' RACE. TCRdb names Illumina NovaSeq 6000 as the instrument used. TCRdb applied fastp at Q25 and MiXCR to the public reads, then kept only in-frame beta chains. CDR3 protein duplicates are merged, each entry listing the most common genes and DNA. Present in this sample are over 150,000 distinct CDR3 sequences, over 20% of which were seen just once. In total, the top ten clones hold under 25% of the sample. The sample consisted of PBMCs or a T cell subset sorted from them (not recorded which). The receptors come from an adult woman who had mild COVID-19 (a few samples of this study predate the infection). The sample titles of this study are shuffled in the database, so cell type and time point are left out; the donor was told from shared clones.

This chain uses TRBV18 with TRBJ2-3; D perhaps matches TRBD2 (5 bases). The CDR3 contains 11 residues. CDR1 KGHSH and CDR2 LQKENI come from the germline V gene. The V end lost 5 bases, the J end lost 14 bases, and 14 bases lay between the germline ends. Here the CDR3 DNA reads TGTGCCAGCTCAGCACTAGAAGTAACGTATTTT. Translated: CASSALEVTYF.

V and J are TRBV20-1 and TRBJ2-4, with D perhaps matching TRBD2 (6 bases). This CDR3 has 16 amino acids. V dropped 4 bases and J dropped 2 bases, with 18 bases sitting between them. Germline-derived CDR1 and CDR2 are DFQATT and SNEGSKA (reference sequence). CDR3 in DNA: TGCAGTGCTAAAGGGCAGGAGGGGCCAACCAAAAACATTCAGTACTTC. Translation: CSAKGQEGPTKNIQYF.

This clonotype was counted a few times. The chain combines TRBV6-1 with TRBJ2-7; D unclear. In germline, CDR1 is MNHNS, CDR2 SASEGT. Trimming stripped 3 bases from V and 1 base from J, with 13 bases between. There are 15 residues in the CDR3. CDR3: CASSDFMAGSYEQYF. The CDR3 DNA reads as TGTGCCAGCAGTGACTTTATGGCCGGATCCTACGAGCAGTACTTC.

This clonotype occurred a few times. J is TRBJ1-1 and V is TRBV4-1; D is unresolved. CDR1 and CDR2 (germline): MGHRA, YSYEKL. V lost 1 base and J 1 base, leaving 10 bases between the germline ends. CDR3 length: 15 amino acids. In DNA, the CDR3 is TGCGCCAGCAGCCAAGGTTGGAGTGGGAACACTGAAGCTTTCTTT. The encoded protein is CASSQGWSGNTEAFF.

This clonotype was observed a handful of times. The V and J genes are TRBV25-1 and TRBJ1-2, with D maybe TRBD1 (6 bases). Trimming pared 5 bases from V and 3 bases from J, leaving 10 bases between. This CDR3 is 13 amino acids long. Germline-derived CDR1 and CDR2 are MGHDK and SYGVNS. Here the CDR3 DNA reads TGTGCCAGCAGTACAGGGAATCACTATGGCTACACCTTC. As protein: CASSTGNHYGYTF.

This sequence joins TRBV12-3 or TRBV12-4 and TRBJ1-5, with a weak D call TRBD1 (6 bases). Trimming took 3 bases from V and 1 from J, leaving 10 bases between them. The CDR3 sequence is 15 residues long. For the CDR3, the DNA is TGTGCCAGCAGTTTTGGGGGGCCAAGCAATCAGCCCCAGCATTTT. Translation: CASSFGGPSNQPQHF.

The V gene is TRBV6-5, the J gene TRBJ2-7; D is uncertain. The ends were cut back, 8 bases at V and 0 bases at J, with 11 bases in the middle. This CDR3 is 13 amino acids long. In germline, CDR1 is MNHEY, CDR2 SVGAGI. As DNA, the CDR3 is TGTGCCAGCCGGGCCCCATCCTCCTACGAGCAGTACTTC. Its translation: CASRAPSSYEQYF.

The table lists this clonotype with many counts. The chain recombines TRBV5-1 with TRBJ2-2; 8 bases match TRBD1. Trimming took 4 bases from V and 1 from J; bases not matched to a gene: 0. This CDR3 region has 14 residues. Germline CDR1 SGHRS, CDR2 YFSETQ. DNA for the CDR3: TGCGCCAGCAGCGGGACAGGGAACACCGGGGAGCTGTTTTTT. Translation gives CASSGTGNTGELFF.

The chain combines TRBV15 with TRBJ2-7; TRBD2 agrees at 8 bases. Germline loops: CDR1 LNHNV, CDR2 YYDKDF (reference sequence). CDR3 length: 13 amino acids. V trimming: 3 bases; J trimming: 5 bases; junction bases outside the gene matches: 3. The CDR3 region is CATSSGLAHEQYF. CDR3 DNA sequence: TGTGCCACCAGCAGCGGACTAGCCCACGAGCAGTACTTC. The full variable domain, completed using reference TRBV15 and TRBJ2-7, is DAMVIQNPRYQVTQFGKPVTLSCSQTLNHNVMYWYQQKSSQAPKLLFHYYDKDFNNEADTPDNFQSRRPNTSFCFLDIRSPGLGDTAMYLCATSSGLAHEQYFGPGTRLTVT.

V gene TRBV29-1 combines with J gene TRBJ2-3; 13 bases align to TRBD2. Germline V gene lookup returns CDR1 SQVTM and CDR2 ANQGSEA. J lost 3 bases, V lost 7 bases, and 4 bases had no gene match. This CDR3 region has 14 residues. CDR3 in DNA: TGCAGCGCCGGACTAGCGGGGGAGACAGATACGCAGTATTTT. It translates to CSAGLAGETDTQYF.

The chain is built from TRBV7-9 and TRBJ2-7; a possible D gene is TRBD2 (6 bases). Between the trimmed V and J ends, which lost 5 bases and 13 bases, there was a span of 18 bases. CDR1 is SEHNR and CDR2 is FQNEAQ in the germline V gene (reference sequence). The CDR3 has 12 residues. CDR3 region: CASSTGLTELYF. The CDR3 nucleotides are TGTGCCAGCAGCACGGGACTTACCGAGCTTTACTTC.

The rearrangement uses TRBV5-1 and TRBJ1-1, with D unresolved. The CDR3 has 15 residues. V dropped 0 bases and J dropped 1 base, with 10 bases sitting between them. Looked up from germline, CDR1 is SGHRS and CDR2 is YFSETQ. The CDR3: CASSLGYGQNTEAFF. As DNA, the CDR3 is TGCGCCAGCAGCTTGGGGTACGGGCAGAACACTGAAGCTTTCTTT.

The chain employs TRBV27 and TRBJ2-1, with TRBD2 identical over 11 bases. V lost 6 bases to trimming and J lost 0 bases; unmatched junction nucleotides: 16. The CDR3 has 20 amino acids. CDR1 and CDR2 (germline): MNHEY, SMNVEV (reference sequence). CDR3 protein: CASSPTLAGGTLFSYNEQFF. Here the CDR3 DNA reads TGTGCCAGCAGCCCCACCCTAGCGGGAGGAACACTCTTCTCCTACAATGAGCAGTTCTTC.

The chain couples TRBV3-1 to TRBJ2-1, with TRBD2 as a possible D gene (6 bases). CDR1 is LGHDT and CDR2 is YNNKEL in the germline V gene (reference sequence). This CDR3 is 17 amino acids long. Trimming took off 0 bases at V and 1 base at J, with 13 bases between the two ends. CDR3 amino acids: CASSQDQRGRSYNEQFF. CDR3 DNA: TGTGCCAGCAGCCAAGATCAGCGAGGGAGGTCCTACAATGAGCAGTTCTTC.

V and J are TRBV29-1 and TRBJ2-7; TRBD1 agrees at 8 bases. Germline trimming cut 7 bases from V and 3 bases from J; bases unmatched to any gene: 8. Germline V lookup: CDR1 SQVTM, CDR2 ANQGSEA. The CDR3 contains 13 residues. CDR3 nucleotide sequence: TGCAGCGCCAGGGGGCAGGGGCTCTACGAGCAGTACTTC. Its translation is CSARGQGLYEQYF.

This chain joins TRBV10-2 and TRBJ2-5; D is uncertain. Germline V lookup: CDR1 WSHSY, CDR2 SAAADI. This CDR3 is built from 10 residues. Trimming stripped 6 bases from V and 7 bases from J, with 6 bases between. CDR3 sequence (DNA): TGCGCCAGCAGGGATGGGACCCAGTACTTC. It translates to CASRDGTQYF.

There are many counts of this clonotype. This chain connects TRBV7-9 to TRBJ2-7, with D possibly TRBD1 on 6 matching bases. Germline V gene sequence: CDR1 SEHNR, CDR2 FQNEAQ (reference sequence). The CDR3 consists of 14 residues. The ends were cut back, 2 bases at V and 3 bases at J, with 11 bases in the middle. CDR3 loop: CASSLTGPNYEQYF. The CDR3 DNA follows: TGTGCCAGCAGCTTAACAGGGCCAAACTACGAGCAGTACTTC.

This clonotype was seen ten or more times. The chain combines TRBV7-9 with TRBJ2-5; 11 bases are shared with TRBD2. The germline V gene has CDR1 SEHNR and CDR2 FQNEAQ (reference sequence). This CDR3 is built from 17 residues. V lost 5 bases, J lost 6 bases, and 14 bases stayed unmatched. The CDR3 sequence: CASSPGRLAGGKKTQYF. The CDR3 DNA reads TGTGCCAGCAGCCCAGGAAGGCTAGCGGGAGGTAAAAAGACCCAGTACTTC.

This clonotype turned up a few times. The J gene is TRBJ1-1, the V gene TRBV7-9; 9 nucleotides align to TRBD1. The CDR3 extends over 15 amino acids. Germline CDR1 reads SEHNR; CDR2 reads FQNEAQ (reference sequence). V lost 5 bases and J lost 5; bases outside the gene matches: 9. The DNA of the CDR3 is TGTGCCAGCAGCCAGGGACAGGGCTTGTGGACTGAAGCTTTCTTT. Translation: CASSQGQGLWTEAFF. Variable domain in full (rest from reference TRBV7-9 and TRBJ1-1): DTGVSQNPRHKITKRGQNVTFRCDPISEHNRLYWYRQTLGQGPEFLTYFQNEAQLEKSRLLSDRFSAERPKGSFSTLEIQRTEQGDSAMYLCASSQGQGLWTEAFFGQGTRLTVV.

The chain joins TRBV27 to TRBJ1-2, with D uncertain. This CDR3 is built from 14 residues. Germline CDR1 reads MNHEY; CDR2 reads SMNVEV (reference sequence). V was shortened by 3 bases and J by 0 bases, with 8 bases between the two germline ends. The CDR3 DNA reads TGTGCCAGCAGTTTCGGTCAAGCTAACTATGGCTACACCTTC. Amino acid sequence: CASSFGQANYGYTF.

In this sample, this clonotype turned up a few times. V and J are TRBV28 and TRBJ2-7; 12 bases fit TRBD2. CDR3 length: 16 amino acids. Germline-derived CDR1 and CDR2 are MDHEN and SYDVKM. Trimming took 2 bases from V and 1 from J; bases not matched to a gene: 3. The CDR3 nucleotides read TGTGCCAGCAGTTTAACGCTAGCGGGAGGGTCCTACGAGCAGTACTTC. The encoded protein is CASSLTLAGGSYEQYF.

V and J are TRBV24-1 and TRBJ2-3, with D maybe TRBD2 (5 bases). The CDR3 runs 15 residues. Trimming pared 4 bases from V and 1 base from J, leaving 11 bases between. CDR1 and CDR2 from the germline V gene are KGHDR and SFDVKD. The CDR3 sequence is CATSESSWGTDTQYF. The CDR3 DNA is TGTGCCACCAGTGAGTCTAGCTGGGGCACAGATACGCAGTATTTT.